This TCR beta chain stems from a study of chemoradiotherapy in HPV16-positive cancers (dated by TCRdb to the early 2020s). For the wider study: Candidate HPV-specific T-cell clones and common TCR motifs were defined through functional T-cell assays on cells from two HPV16-positive patients. Whether T-cell immunity against the HPV oncoproteins E6 and E7 changes during chemoradiotherapy and whether survival is affected by this immunity were examined in the study. The candidate HPV-specific TCRs and motifs were subsequently tracked in TCR repertoires obtained from roughly 90 patients with HPV-related cancers.

Taken from cysteine to phenylalanine, the CDR3 has 15 residues. Of all the DNA, just the CDR3 is kept, 45 bases in frame from base 1. Via the germline V gene, CDR1 is LGHNA and CDR2 YNFKEQ. Trimming takes 1 base from V and 6 bases from J, and the germline ends sit 13 bases apart. Notes on this clone: The clone's antigen remains unknown. Base-call qualities are not available, and no considerably larger clone is one nucleotide away.

Repertoires were sampled repeatedly over the course of chemoradiotherapy, so clonal expansion could be followed in the tumor microenvironment. The library came from the immunoSEQ multiplex PCR assay. Drawn from immuneACCESS, this table holds only the in-frame rearrangements with V and J called that TCRdb kept. Clones are partly lost; checked studies trace under half to an unresolved V gene and leave the rest unexplained. This sample comprises some 34,000 clones, 92% of them detected only once. The ten largest clones take up more than 3% of the sample. Broader findings and caveats from the paper: In HPV16-positive patients, expansion of HPV-responsive T cells during chemoradiotherapy was found to be associated with improved recurrence-free survival. The functional definition of HPV-specific T cells came from only a couple of HPV16-positive patients, and the survival association was reported for HPV16-positive patients. Expansion of candidate HPV-specific clones and E7-related TCR motifs was observed in the tumor microenvironment during treatment, whereas no such expansion was observed for non-HPV-specific T cells.

This TCR was sampled from a human donor with HPV-associated anogenital cancer. The sequenced sample was blood, obtained from a patient who underwent chemoradiotherapy. The rearranged chain carries TRBV4-2 and TRBJ1-5; TRBD1 is a possible D gene, resting on 5 matching bases. The bases are TGTGCCAGCAGCCAAGCCTCGGGGGACGGTCAGCCCCAGCATTTT. It encodes CASSQASGDGQPQHF.